Listed here are 29 T cell receptor beta chains from one sample, sequenced in a study of T cell responses to AZD1222 COVID-19 vaccine. Sequencing was performed with immunoSEQ multiplex PCR; in TCRdb, only in-frame clones are kept and a portion is missing. The sample has 120,000 or so clones, about 91% seen once. Sequenced here: peripheral blood, sampled on day 0 of AZD1222 vaccination. These receptors all stem from an adult in good health.

V is TRBV3-1 (or the pseudogene TRBV3-2) and J is TRBJ1-1; 8 bases fit TRBD1. This CDR3 contains 13 residues. CDR1 LGHDT and CDR2 YNNKEL come from the germline V gene (reference sequence). The V segment lost 1 base and the J segment 11 bases; nucleotides outside the gene matches: 6. The CDR3 DNA is TGTGCCAGCAGCCAAGGGACAGGGCCTCATGCTTTCTTT. This gives the protein CASSQGTGPHAFF.

The chain uses TRBV24-1 and TRBJ2-1, with 13 nucleotides matching TRBD2. The germline V gene has CDR1 KGHDR and CDR2 SFDVKD. The junction had 10 bases not matched to a gene; V was cut back by 3 bases and J by 6 bases. The CDR3 runs 18 residues. The CDR3 loop is CATSDPGLAGRAGNEQFF. The CDR3 bases are TGTGCCACCAGTGATCCGGGACTAGCGGGACGGGCGGGCAATGAGCAGTTCTTC.

The chain joins TRBV5-1 to TRBJ1-3; 7 bases fit TRBD1. Germline V gene data show CDR1 as SGHRS and CDR2 as YFSETQ. This CDR3 comprises 16 residues. J gave up 4 bases and V 0 bases, and 7 bases lay outside the gene matches. The CDR3 reads CASSLGVTGTGNTIYF. The CDR3 DNA reads TGCGCCAGCAGCTTGGGTGTGACAGGGACCGGAAACACCATATATTTT.

CDR3 nucleotides: TGTGCCTGGAAACTCGTCACTGAAGCTTTCTTT. This codes for CAWKLVTEAFF. This sequence joins TRBV30 and TRBJ1-1, with D hard to call. The germline CDR1 and CDR2 sequences are GTSNPN and SVGIG (reference sequence). The CDR3 sequence is 11 residues long. The V and J ends lost 4 bases and 4 bases respectively, with 7 bases between them.

The V gene is TRBV3-1 (or the pseudogene TRBV3-2), the J gene TRBJ1-2; unclear D gene. The CDR3 spans 12 residues. V lost 1 base, J lost 8 bases, and 8 bases lay in between. Germline-derived CDR1 and CDR2 are LGHDT and YNNKEL (reference sequence). The DNA of the CDR3 is TGTGCCAGCAGCCAAGCCAGAAGCGGCTACACCTTC. Translation gives CASSQARSGYTF.

V gene TRBV6-5 combines with J gene TRBJ1-3; possible D gene TRBD1, 5 bases. The CDR3 has 14 amino acids. Germline CDR1 reads MNHEY; CDR2 reads SVGAGI. V shed 4 bases and J shed 8 bases, with 15 bases lying between them. Written as DNA, the CDR3 is TGTGCCAGCAGTTCTCGGCCGGGAGGGGACACCATATATTTT. Protein: CASSSRPGGDTIYF.

The V and J genes are TRBV5-1 and TRBJ2-1; D is possibly TRBD2 (5 bases). The CDR3 sequence is 15 residues long. Per the germline V gene, CDR1 is SGHRS and CDR2 is YFSETQ. V shed 3 bases and J shed 1 base, with 11 bases lying between them. The DNA of the CDR3 is TGCGCCAGCAGCTGGACGCGAGGGTCCTACAATGAGCAGTTCTTC. Amino acid sequence: CASSWTRGSYNEQFF.

V usage is TRBV6-1 and J usage is TRBJ1-4; D remains unclear. Germline assignment: CDR1 MNHNS and CDR2 SASEGT. This CDR3 is built from 15 residues. The V and J ends lost 0 bases and 6 bases respectively, with 11 bases between them. The CDR3 protein is CASSEARREHEKLFF. The DNA for the CDR3 is TGTGCCAGCAGTGAAGCGAGACGGGAGCATGAAAAACTGTTTTTT.

The rearrangement links TRBV6-5 to TRBJ1-2, with no clear D. V shed 5 bases and J shed 4 bases, with 14 bases lying between them. The germline gives CDR1 MNHEY, CDR2 SVGAGI. The CDR3 runs to 14 residues. CDR3 protein: CASSTDGLLYGYTF. The CDR3 DNA reads TGTGCCAGCAGTACCGACGGGCTCCTCTATGGCTACACCTTC.

This chain joins TRBV27 and TRBJ1-5; D unresolved. CDR1 MNHEY and CDR2 SMNVEV come from the germline V gene (reference sequence). The V end lost 3 bases, the J end lost 9 bases, and 12 bases lay between the germline ends. The CDR3 extends over 13 amino acids. CDR3 in DNA: TGTGCCAGCAGTTTGTCACAGCTGGGGCCCCAGCATTTT. It encodes CASSLSQLGPQHF.

The J gene is TRBJ2-1, the V gene TRBV11-2, with D possibly TRBD2 on 6 matching bases. The V end lost 5 bases, the J end lost 8 bases, and 16 bases lay between the germline ends. The length of the CDR3 is 14 residues. Germline V gives CDR1 SGHAT, CDR2 FQNNGV. In nucleotides, the CDR3 is TGTGCCAGCAGCCAAAGACTAGTTTTAGATGAGCAGTTCTTC. It codes for CASSQRLVLDEQFF. Full variable domain (outside the CDR3, taken from reference TRBV11-2 and TRBJ2-1): EAGVAQSPRYKIIEKRQSVAFWCNPISGHATLYWYQQILGQGPKLLIQFQNNGVVDDSQLPKDRFSAERLKGVDSTLKIQPAKLEDSAVYLCASSQRLVLDEQFFGPGTRLTVL.

The chain recombines TRBV27 with TRBJ1-2; 7 bases are a match to TRBD1. CDR1 and CDR2 (germline): MNHEY, SMNVEV (reference sequence). J gave up 7 bases and V 7 bases, and 3 bases lay outside the gene matches. This CDR3 has 11 residues. The CDR3 DNA sequence: TGTGCCAGCATAGGGACAGCTGGCTACACCTTC. Translating gives CASIGTAGYTF.

This chain links TRBV10-3 with TRBJ2-5, with 10 bases lining up with TRBD2. The CDR3 has 16 residues. V shed 4 bases, J shed 4 bases, and the junction held 9 bases outside the gene matches. Germline loops: CDR1 ENHRY, CDR2 SYGVKD. The CDR3 bases are TGTGCCATCAGTGGGGGAGCGGGAGGGCGGAGAGAGACCCAGTACTTC. Protein: CAISGGAGGRRETQYF.

V usage is TRBV29-1 and J usage is TRBJ1-1, with TRBD1 matching over 10 bases. Germline CDR1 is SQVTM and CDR2 is ANQGSEA. Losses at the gene ends were 6 bases for V and 5 bases for J; bases not matched to a gene: 9. This CDR3 contains 14 residues. The CDR3 sequence is CSVVTGGSGTEAFF. The CDR3 DNA follows: TGCAGCGTGGTGACAGGGGGCTCTGGTACTGAAGCTTTCTTT.

The chain recombines TRBV29-1 with TRBJ1-2, with D tentatively TRBD1 (5 bases). Germline V gene data show CDR1 as SQVTM and CDR2 as ANQGSEA. V shed 5 bases and J shed 4 bases, with 29 bases lying between them. The length of the CDR3 is 18 residues. The CDR3 is CSVYPLQRSGGAGYGYTF. The DNA for the CDR3 is TGCAGCGTTTACCCCCTTCAGCGAAGTGGAGGGGCAGGCTATGGCTACACCTTC. The complete variable domain, with remaining parts taken from reference TRBV29-1 and TRBJ1-2, reads SAVISQKPSRDICQRGTSLTIQCQVDSQVTMMFWYRQQPGQSLTLIATANQGSEATYESGFVIDKFPISRPNLTFSTLTVSNMSPEDSSIYLCSVYPLQRSGGAGYGYTFGSGTRLTVV.

The chain uses TRBV19 and TRBJ2-1; 9 positions agree with TRBD1. This CDR3 contains 16 residues. Germline values: CDR1 LNHDA, CDR2 SQIVND (reference sequence). After removal of 0 bases from V and 6 bases from J, the junction contained 6 bases not matched to a gene. CDR3 sequence reads: CASSIEGTGGLNEQFF. CDR3 DNA: TGTGCCAGTAGTATAGAAGGCACAGGGGGCCTCAATGAGCAGTTCTTC.

With regard to this clone: An end of the junction does not agree with germline; a read error may underlie this. V usage is TRBV19 and J usage is TRBJ1-1; D uncertain. CDR3 size: 15 residues. Per germline, CDR1 LNHDA and CDR2 SQIVND (reference sequence). In DNA form, the CDR3 reads TGTGCCAGTACTATAACCCCCGGGCAGAACACTGAAGCTTTCTTT. Translating it yields CASTITPGQNTEAFF.

The V gene is TRBV5-8, the J gene TRBJ2-2, with D perhaps TRBD2 (7 bases). Trimming pared 0 bases from V and 4 bases from J, leaving 16 bases between. CDR1 is SGHTS and CDR2 is YDEGEE in the germline V gene. This CDR3 has 17 residues. CDR3 sequence reads: CASSLAGGGEPTGELFF. The CDR3 bases are TGTGCCAGCAGCTTGGCCGGAGGGGGGGAGCCCACCGGGGAGCTGTTTTTT.

The chain is built from TRBV11-3 and TRBJ1-1; the match to TRBD1 covers 9 bases. Unmatched junction bases numbered 2, after V lost 5 bases and J lost 7 bases. Germline V gives CDR1 SGHNT, CDR2 YENEEA. This CDR3 is 12 amino acids long. CDR3 sequence (DNA): TGTGCCAGCAGCCGGGGACAGGGTGAAGCTTTCTTT. It is translated as CASSRGQGEAFF.

The rearrangement uses TRBV7-3 and TRBJ2-1, with D possibly being TRBD1 (6 bases). Trimming took off 4 bases at V and 4 bases at J, with 14 bases between the two ends. The CDR3 contains 15 residues. Germline V gives CDR1 SGHTA, CDR2 FQGTGA. CDR3 amino acids: CASSSQGRRYNEQFF. CDR3 sequence (DNA): TGTGCCAGCAGCTCACAGGGTCGAAGGTACAATGAGCAGTTCTTC.

The chain joins TRBV7-9 to TRBJ1-2; 7 bases agree with TRBD1. The CDR3 extends over 13 amino acids. J gave up 4 bases and V 6 bases, and 5 bases lay outside the gene matches. Germline CDR1 SEHNR, CDR2 FQNEAQ (reference sequence). This CDR3 reads CASSTGEAYGYTF. The DNA of the CDR3 is TGTGCCAGCAGTACAGGGGAGGCCTATGGCTACACCTTC. Full variable domain (rest looked up from reference TRBV7-9 and TRBJ1-2): DTGVSQNPRHKITKRGQNVTFRCDPISEHNRLYWYRQTLGQGPEFLTYFQNEAQLEKSRLLSDRFSAERPKGSFSTLEIQRTEQGDSAMYLCASSTGEAYGYTFGSGTRLTVV.

Remarks on this clone: Other nucleotide sequences in the sample specify the same CDR3. J is TRBJ2-5 and V is TRBV18, with D unclear. This CDR3 region has 11 residues. Trimming took off 3 bases at V and 2 bases at J, with 1 base between the two ends. CDR1 is KGHSH, CDR2 LQKENI, per germline. The CDR3 here is CASSPQETQYF. CDR3 in DNA: TGTGCCAGCTCACCTCAAGAGACCCAGTACTTC.

The chain has TRBV29-1 and TRBJ2-1; the match to TRBD2 covers 11 bases. After removal of 2 bases from V and 7 bases from J, the junction contained 7 bases not matched to a gene. Germline-derived CDR1 and CDR2 are SQVTM and ANQGSEA. This CDR3 spans 15 amino acids. The CDR3 DNA sequence: TGCAGCGTTGAAACAACTAGCGGGGGAGGGAATGAGCAGTTCTTC. Its translation: CSVETTSGGGNEQFF.

The chain employs TRBV30 and TRBJ1-3, with D unresolved. The germline V gene has CDR1 GTSNPN and CDR2 SVGIG (reference sequence). The V gene lost 4 bases and the J gene lost 0 bases, with 16 bases spanning the gap. The CDR3 totals 16 residues. DNA of the CDR3: TGTGCCTGGATGCGGGGAAGGGTTTTCTCTGGAAACACCATATATTTT. As protein: CAWMRGRVFSGNTIYF.

The genes are TRBV7-9 and TRBJ2-1; D gene uncertain. The length of the CDR3 is 16 residues. The germline V gene has CDR1 SEHNR and CDR2 FQNEAQ (reference sequence). V shed 6 bases and J shed 2 bases, with 17 bases lying between them. Written as DNA, the CDR3 is TGTGCCAGCAGTCACCCTATAAATCTTCCCTACAATGAGCAGTTCTTC. Its translation: CASSHPINLPYNEQFF.

This chain connects TRBV7-3 to TRBJ2-7; D gene ambiguous. V lost 5 bases and J lost 2, with 13 bases in between. This CDR3 contains 14 residues. The germline CDR1 and CDR2 sequences are SGHTA and FQGTGA. The DNA of the CDR3 is TGTGCCAGCAGCCCTCATCTCCCCACCTACGAGCAGTACGTC. Its protein product is CASSPHLPTYEQYV.

The chain has TRBV19 and TRBJ2-7; 8 bases fit TRBD1. The V and J ends lost 1 base and 0 bases, in that order; junction bases with no gene match: 5. This CDR3 is built from 16 residues. Germline CDR1 and CDR2: LNHDA and SQIVND (reference sequence). The CDR3 loop is CASSIGTGPNSYEQYF. DNA for the CDR3: TGTGCCAGTAGTATAGGGACAGGGCCCAACTCCTACGAGCAGTACTTC. Together with reference TRBV19 and TRBJ2-7, the CDR3 gives the full variable domain: DGGITQSPKYLFRKEGQNVTLSCEQNLNHDAMYWYRQDPGQGLRLIYYSQIVNDFQKGDIAEGYSVSREKKESFPLTVTSAQKNPTAFYLCASSIGTGPNSYEQYFGPGTRLTVT.

This chain joins TRBV6-5 and TRBJ1-1, with 7 bases that match TRBD1. Trimming cost V 6 bases and J 5 bases; bases outside gene matches: 6. CDR3 length: 13 residues. The germline V gene has CDR1 MNHEY and CDR2 SVGAGI. This chain's CDR3 is CASRPQGETEAFF. DNA for the CDR3: TGTGCCAGCAGGCCCCAGGGGGAGACTGAAGCTTTCTTT.

This chain joins TRBV4-2 and TRBJ2-1, with TRBD2 matching 8 bases. Germline CDR1 and CDR2: LGHNA and YNFKEQ. V dropped 2 bases and J dropped 4; count of bases not matched to a gene: 1. The CDR3 consists of 14 residues. CDR3 nucleotide sequence: TGTGCCAGCAGCCAACCGGGAGGGTACAATGAGCAGTTCTTC. It codes for CASSQPGGYNEQFF.